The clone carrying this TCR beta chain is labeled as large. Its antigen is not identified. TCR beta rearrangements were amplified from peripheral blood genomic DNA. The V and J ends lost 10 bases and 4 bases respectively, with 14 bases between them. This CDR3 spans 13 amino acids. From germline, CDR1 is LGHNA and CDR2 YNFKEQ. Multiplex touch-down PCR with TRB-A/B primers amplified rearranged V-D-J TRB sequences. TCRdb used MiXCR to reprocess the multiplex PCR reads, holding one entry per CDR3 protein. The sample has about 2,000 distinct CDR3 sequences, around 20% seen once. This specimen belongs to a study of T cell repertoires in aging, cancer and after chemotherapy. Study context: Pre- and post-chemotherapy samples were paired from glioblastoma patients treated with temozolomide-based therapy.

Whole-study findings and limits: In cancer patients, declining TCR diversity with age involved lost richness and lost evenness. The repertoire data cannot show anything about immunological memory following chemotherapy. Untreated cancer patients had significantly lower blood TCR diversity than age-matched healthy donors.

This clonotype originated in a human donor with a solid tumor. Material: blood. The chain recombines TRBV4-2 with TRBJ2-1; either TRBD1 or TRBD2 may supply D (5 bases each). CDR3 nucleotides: TGTGCCACCCAGGGAGCGGAATACAATGAGCAGTTCTTC. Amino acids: CATQGAEYNEQFF.